This T cell receptor beta chain was found in a study of Graves' ophthalmopathy and Graves' hyperthyroidism. This clonotype was seen a handful of times. Its antigen is unidentified. The sequenced template was RNA, covering the TCR beta CDR3 region. RT-PCR in the first round used HTBI primers; a second-round multiplex PCR followed. MiXCR, applied by TCRdb to the multiplex PCR reads, yields one record per CDR3 protein. The sample lists over a million distinct CDR3 sequences, 35% to 40% occurring once. Study results and caveats: In blood, most expanded thyroid clonotypes above 0.001 frequency were also detected.

CDR1 DFQATT and CDR2 SNEGSKA come from the germline V gene (reference sequence). The CDR3 loop spans 15 amino acids. V was cut by 5 bases and J by 4 bases, with 20 bases left in between. The chain couples TRBV20-1 to TRBJ2-5; D may be TRBD2 (7 bases). The TCR comes from an adult man with Graves' hyperthyroidism. The sequenced material came from peripheral blood or thyroid tissue (not recorded which). This CDR3 is CSARNRGAAGETQYF. The DNA of the CDR3 is TGCAGTGCTCGAAACCGGGGGGCCGCGGGAGAGACCCAGTACTTC.